These 14 T cell receptor beta chains originate from one sample sequenced in a study of blood T cell repertoires in COVID-19. Assay used: immunoSEQ multiplex PCR; TCRdb lists only in-frame clones, some missing. The sample comprises about 200,000 clones, 82% of which are singletons, and around 8% rests with the top ten. The specimen was peripheral blood. The receptors here all came from a woman aged 60 to 75 with COVID-19, enrolled during active disease.

This chain joins TRBV3-1 (or the pseudogene TRBV3-2) and TRBJ2-3, with D perhaps TRBD2 (6 bases). V lost 2 bases, J lost 8 bases, and 14 bases lay in between. The CDR3 runs to 14 residues. Per germline, CDR1 LGHDT and CDR2 YNNKEL (reference sequence). CDR3 loop: CASSQMSGAATQYF. CDR3 DNA: TGTGCCAGCAGCCAAATGTCGGGAGCAGCTACGCAGTATTTT.

This clone was counted only a few times. The rearrangement links TRBV5-4 to TRBJ1-1; D might be TRBD1 (6 bases). From germline, CDR1 is SGHNT and CDR2 YYREEE (reference sequence). V was cut by 4 bases and J by 6 bases, with 16 bases left in between. The CDR3 spans 14 residues. Here the CDR3 DNA reads TGTGCCAGCAGCGAAGGGGGTATTCATTCTGAAGCTTTCTTT. Protein: CASSEGGIHSEAFF. The variable domain in full, completed from reference TRBV5-4 and TRBJ1-1, reads ETGVTQSPTHLIKTRGQQVTLRCSSQSGHNTVSWYQQALGQGPQFIFQYYREEENGRGNFPPRFSGLQFPNYSSELNVNALELDDSALYLCASSEGGIHSEAFFGQGTRLTVV.

This clone was seen a handful of times. Within the sample, other DNA sequences also encode this same CDR3. This sequence joins TRBV6-5 and TRBJ2-1, with 9 bases that match TRBD1. The V gene end was trimmed by 0 bases and the J gene end by 4 bases; junction bases not matched to a gene: 4. The CDR3 is 16 amino acids. From germline, CDR1 is MNHEY and CDR2 SVGAGI. The CDR3 DNA reads TGTGCCAGCAGTTACTCGGACAGGGGCCCTTACAATGAGCAGTTCTTC. Its translation: CASSYSDRGPYNEQFF.

The genes are TRBV19 and TRBJ1-2; D uncertain. The ends were cut back, 8 bases at V and 3 bases at J, with 7 bases in the middle. The CDR3 totals 11 residues. Germline lookup yields CDR1 LNHDA and CDR2 SQIVND (reference sequence). The CDR3 sequence is CASQNYYGYTF. For the CDR3, the DNA is TGTGCCAGTCAGAATTACTATGGCTACACCTTC.

The chain couples TRBV5-6 to TRBJ2-7, with TRBD1 identical over 7 bases. The CDR3 totals 16 residues. Germline V gene lookup returns CDR1 SGHDT and CDR2 YYEEEE. The J segment lost 5 bases and the V segment lost 3 bases, leaving 14 bases of the junction unmatched. The CDR3 DNA reads as TGTGCCAGCAGCTGGAGGCGCGTCGGCCAGGGGGACGAGCAGTACGTC. Translation: CASSWRRVGQGDEQYV.

This chain joins TRBV3-1 (or the pseudogene TRBV3-2) and TRBJ2-2; TRBD2 aligns across 8 bases. Germline assignment: CDR1 LGHDT and CDR2 YNNKEL (reference sequence). This CDR3 has 15 residues. After removal of 4 bases from V and 7 bases from J, the junction contained 8 bases not matched to a gene. The DNA of the CDR3 is TGTGCCAGCAGCCCGGGGGGGCCTGATGTCGGGGAGCTGTTTTTT. Translating gives CASSPGGPDVGELFF.

This clone was seen just once. The V call is TRBV10-3, the J call TRBJ2-1; 9 positions match TRBD2. There are 14 residues in the CDR3. J gave up 5 bases and V 6 bases, and 5 bases lay outside the gene matches. In germline, CDR1 is ENHRY, CDR2 SYGVKD. CDR3 region: CAISPGLADNEQFF. The DNA for the CDR3 is TGTGCCATCAGCCCGGGACTAGCTGACAATGAGCAGTTCTTC.

The chain employs TRBV7-2 and TRBJ2-2, with 14 bases fitting TRBD2. The ends lost 5 bases at V and 7 bases at J; junction bases unmatched: 3. The CDR3 has 15 amino acids. The germline CDR1 and CDR2 sequences are SGHTA and FQGNSA. This CDR3 reads CASSGLAGGNGELFF. DNA of the CDR3: TGTGCCAGCAGCGGACTAGCGGGAGGTAACGGGGAGCTGTTTTTT.

V is TRBV14 and J is TRBJ2-4; perhaps TRBD1 as D (5 bases). Germline CDR1 reads SGHDN; CDR2 reads FVKESK. This CDR3 spans 14 amino acids. V lost 4 bases and J lost 3, with 10 bases in between. Written as DNA, the CDR3 is TGTGCCAGCAGCCCAGGGTTGGGCAAAAACATTCAGTACTTC. The encoded protein is CASSPGLGKNIQYF.

This clone was observed a few times. The DNA for the CDR3 is TGTGCCAGCAGTCCCTCGGGGAGAGGAGAGCAGTTCTTC. Translation: CASSPSGRGEQFF. The rearrangement joins TRBV3-1 (or the pseudogene TRBV3-2) to TRBJ2-1; D is possibly TRBD2 (5 bases). The CDR3 spans 13 residues. Trimming removed 6 bases at V and 10 bases at J, with 16 bases between. Germline V gene sequence: CDR1 LGHDT, CDR2 YNNKEL (reference sequence).

This chain uses TRBV29-1 with TRBJ2-2, with 7 bases matching TRBD1. J gave up 6 bases and V 7 bases, and 8 bases lay outside the gene matches. The length of the CDR3 is 13 residues. CDR1 SQVTM and CDR2 ANQGSEA come from the germline V gene. CDR3 amino acids: CSAGWQGAGELFF. CDR3 DNA sequence: TGCAGCGCCGGATGGCAGGGGGCCGGGGAGCTGTTTTTT.

The chain employs TRBV6-1 and TRBJ1-5; D unresolved. This CDR3 comprises 18 residues. The V end was cut by 1 base, the J end by 0 bases, with 16 bases between. Germline values: CDR1 MNHNS, CDR2 SASEGT. The CDR3 region is CASSEERGSEHSNQPQHF. In DNA form, the CDR3 reads TGTGCCAGCAGTGAAGAGCGTGGGTCAGAACATAGCAATCAGCCCCAGCATTTT.

At least ten counts were recorded for this clone. This chain links TRBV7-9 with TRBJ2-1, with D possibly matching TRBD2 (7 bases). The CDR3 has 16 amino acids. Trimming removed 5 bases from V and 4 bases from J, with 18 bases in between. The germline V gene has CDR1 SEHNR and CDR2 FQNEAQ (reference sequence). Here the CDR3 reads CASSPRGGSGYNEQFF. The CDR3 region has the DNA TGTGCCAGCAGCCCAAGAGGGGGTAGCGGGTACAATGAGCAGTTCTTC.

The V and J genes are TRBV11-2 and TRBJ2-3, with no clear D. V lost 1 base, J lost 6 bases, and 11 bases lay in between. The CDR3 totals 14 residues. From germline, CDR1 is SGHAT and CDR2 FQNNGV. CDR3 in DNA: TGTGCCAGCAGCTTAGTTCGTCTCTCTGATACGCAGTATTTT. This sequence encodes CASSLVRLSDTQYF.